This paragraph covers one T cell receptor (beta chain) sequence. Its antigen is undetermined. Roughly 0.5 to 1 ug RNA was reverse transcribed with random hexamers. TCRdb re-called the immunoSEQ multiplex PCR reads with MiXCR, one entry per CDR3 protein. The data show tens of thousands of distinct CDR3 sequences, roughly 93% seen once. TCR beta from blood CD8+ and CD4+ T cells was sequenced. The CD8+ and CD4+ T cells were isolated magnetically using a negative isolation approach, whereas the TEMRA cells were enriched by FACS. V lost 6 bases to trimming and J lost 6 bases, with 14 bases between them. CDR3 length equals 13 residues. Germline V gene lookup returns CDR1 MNHEY and CDR2 SVGAGI. The data originate from a study of CD8 T cells in Susac syndrome. Notes on the study in general: A relatively small number of individuals underwent TCR sequencing and HLA analysis.

This chain connects TRBV6-5 to TRBJ1-2; D possibly corresponds to TRBD1 (6 bases). This sequence was found in a human donor in good health. What was sequenced was CD8+ T cells from PBMCs. The CDR3 coding sequence is TGTGCCAGCAGCCCCCGGGGGGCGGATGGCTACACCTTC. This translates into CASSPRGADGYTF.